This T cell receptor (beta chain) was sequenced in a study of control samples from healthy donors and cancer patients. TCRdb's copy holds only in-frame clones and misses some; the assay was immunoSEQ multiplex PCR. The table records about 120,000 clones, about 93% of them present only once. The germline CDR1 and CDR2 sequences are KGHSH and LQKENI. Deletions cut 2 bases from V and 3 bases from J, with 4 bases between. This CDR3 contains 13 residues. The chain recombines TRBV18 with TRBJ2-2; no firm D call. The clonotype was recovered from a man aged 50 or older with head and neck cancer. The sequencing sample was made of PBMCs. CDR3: CASSPADTGELFF. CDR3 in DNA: TGTGCCAGCTCACCAGCAGACACCGGGGAGCTGTTTTTT.